This TCR beta chain was retrieved from a study of blood T cell repertoires in COVID-19. Study information: Specimens from acute and convalescent COVID-19 originated in the United States, Italy and Spain. From T cells, B-cell-depleted T cells, or PBMCs came the material, which was cDNA or gDNA.

The CDR3 totals 12 residues. Deletions cut 3 bases from V and 15 bases from J, with 12 bases between. The germline gives CDR1 SGHTA, CDR2 FQGNSA. In the original workflow: Scientists estimated how many nucleated cells there were by amplifying reference gene primers. This table comes from immunoSEQ multiplex PCR, and its TCRdb copy is limited to in-frame clones, with some not included. V and J calls and clone size are copied from that table; D and trimming were computed from the DNA. The sample includes about 51,000 clones, approximately 90% seen only once; the top ten take approximately 2.8%. The sequenced sample was peripheral blood. The source of this sequence is a man in his fifties or sixties with acute or convalescent COVID-19. The chain couples TRBV7-2 to TRBJ1-6; D perhaps matches TRBD1 (6 bases). The CDR3 loop reads CASSFWGRSLHF. DNA of the CDR3: TGTGCCAGCAGCTTTTGGGGGCGCAGCCTCCACTTT.